The rows below give T cell receptor beta chains drawn from one sample of a study of graft-versus-host responses after intestinal transplantation. No antigens are known for them. The method was immunoSEQ multiplex PCR; TCRdb's version includes in-frame clones alone and lacks a portion of them. The repertoire holds some 120,000 clones, with over 85% as singletons. Sequences were derived from unstimulated CD4+ T cells sorted from spleen or lymph node cells, sampled before intestinal transplant. Receptor source: a human donor who received an intestinal transplant. CDR3s include the opening cysteine and the closing phenylalanine or tryptophan. The order of the fields is J gene, D gene, V gene, clone size, CDR3 protein, CDR3 DNA. A D gene is named only where the DNA matches it firmly. Size is omitted from some rows. Given values are once, few, many or a class for expanded clones.

>TRBJ2-7|.|TRBV10-1|.
CASSPERGVSYEQYF
TGCGCCAGCAGTCCGGAGAGGGGGGTTTCCTACGAGCAGTACTTC
>TRBJ2-5|.|TRBV2|.
CASSELNQYF
TGTGCCAGCAGTGAGTTGAACCAGTACTTC
>TRBJ1-5|.|TRBV19|.
CASSQSPGSNQPQHF
TGTGCCAGTAGTCAATCGCCAGGTAGCAATCAGCCCCAGCATTTT
>TRBJ1-1|.|TRBV27|.
CASSLDRSDTEAFF
TGTGCCAGCAGTTTAGACAGGAGCGACACTGAAGCTTTCTTT
>TRBJ2-2|.|TRBV9|.
CASRVEGAQGTGELFF
TGTGCCAGCAGAGTTGAGGGTGCGCAGGGGACCGGGGAGCTGTTTTTT
>TRBJ1-4|TRBD1|TRBV7-2|.
CASRRDSYEKLFF
TGTGCCAGCCGCCGGGACAGTTATGAAAAACTGTTTTTT
>TRBJ2-1|TRBD1|TRBV14|.
CASSHLRDRGRGNEQFF
TGTGCCAGCAGCCATCTCCGGGACAGGGGGCGAGGCAATGAGCAGTTCTTC
>TRBJ1-2|TRBD1|TRBV6-1|.
CASMRTGQGYGYTF
TGTGCCAGCATGCGGACAGGGCAAGGCTATGGCTACACCTTC
>TRBJ1-4|.|TRBV6-6|.
CASSSSMGNEKLFF
TGTGCCAGCAGTTCGAGTATGGGAAATGAAAAACTGTTTTTT
>TRBJ2-5|.|TRBV4-2|.
CASSQDRGGWRTQYF
TGTGCCAGCAGCCAAGATCGGGGCGGCTGGCGGACCCAGTACTTC
>TRBJ1-5|.|TRBV11-2|.
CASSLDGNQPQHF
TGTGCCAGCAGCTTAGACGGTAATCAGCCCCAGCATTTT
>TRBJ2-7|TRBD1|TRBV7-9|.
CASSDPGTGALSYEQYF
TGTGCCAGCAGCGACCCCGGGACAGGGGCTCTATCCTACGAGCAGTACTTC
>TRBJ1-5|.|TRBV28|.
CASSFSNQPQHF
TGTGCCAGCAGTTTTAGCAATCAGCCCCAGCATTTT
>TRBJ1-1|.|TRBV19|.
CASSIHTPYLNTEAFF
TGTGCCAGTAGTATCCACACCCCATACTTGAACACTGAAGCTTTCTTT
>TRBJ2-5|.|TRBV7-9|once
CASSLDSPGTQYF
TGTGCCAGCAGCTTAGACTCCCCAGGGACCCAGTACTTC
>TRBJ2-1|TRBD2|TRBV9|once
CASSPGLVSSYNEQFF
TGTGCCAGCAGCCCGGGACTAGTCTCCTCTTACAATGAGCAGTTCTTC
>TRBJ2-1|.|TRBV15|.
CATSRDPREGGQFF
TGTGCCACCAGCAGAGATCCGAGGGAGGGGGGGCAGTTCTTC
>TRBJ2-7|TRBD1|TRBV15|.
CATSTDRGPYEQYF
TGTGCCACCAGCACGGACAGGGGCCCCTACGAGCAGTACTTC
>TRBJ2-3|TRBD2|TRBV18|.
CASSTGTSGDPTQYF
TGTGCCAGCTCAACCGGGACTAGCGGGGATCCTACGCAGTATTTT
>TRBJ1-3|.|TRBV15|.
CATSRDRQGSGNTIYF
TGTGCCACCAGCAGAGATCGCCAGGGAAGTGGAAACACCATATATTTT
>TRBJ2-3|.|TRBV5-1|.
CASTLEGDTQYF
TGCGCCAGCACCCTAGAGGGGGATACGCAGTATTTT
>TRBJ2-5|.|TRBV7-9|.
CASSPWTTVVETQYF
TGTGCCAGCAGCCCGTGGACCACGGTCGTAGAGACCCAGTACTTC